The TCR beta chain under discussion was sequenced for a study of early T cells in non-severe SARS-CoV-2 infection. This clonotype was seen repeatedly, ten times or more. Unique molecular identifiers were added to individual cDNA molecules. TCRdb independently ran MiXCR on the 5' RACE reads; one entry per CDR3 protein. Found here are under 70,000 distinct CDR3 sequences, 11% of them singletons; the top ten hold 3% to 4%. Sequenced: whole blood. This TCR derives from an adult who was a healthcare worker with PCR-confirmed SARS-CoV-2 infection or an uninfected control (not recorded which).

This CDR3 is CASSQQQGYQPQHF. CDR3 DNA sequence: TGTGCCAGCAGCCAACAACAGGGTTACCAGCCCCAGCATTTT. The gene calls are TRBV7-2 and TRBJ1-5; TRBD1 might be the D (6 bases). The V end was cut by 5 bases, the J end by 7 bases, with 15 bases between. Germline V gene data show CDR1 as SGHTA and CDR2 as FQGNSA. This CDR3 spans 14 amino acids.